What follows is one T cell receptor (beta chain) and its context. Measured with immunoSEQ multiplex PCR; TCRdb has only the in-frame clones, and not every one. Altogether some 340,000 clones are present, 86% being singletons, with the ten largest covering 1.5% to 2.5%. Treatment: around 19 received Ad26.COV2.S at low or high dose, single or two shots; several received placebo; per-sample allocation not given. Sampling took place 63 days after the first vaccine or placebo injection. The sample is drawn from a study of Ad26.COV2.S vaccination and SARS-CoV-2 variants. CDR1 SGHDN and CDR2 FVKESK come from the germline V gene. Trimming cost V 4 bases and J 2 bases, with 9 bases left between them. This CDR3 is built from 14 residues.

Here the sequenced sample was peripheral blood, taken in a trial of Ad26.COV2.S vaccine versus placebo. This receptor was taken from a person between 18 and 60 years old who received the Ad26.COV2.S COVID-19 vaccine or a placebo. The chain links TRBV14 to TRBJ1-3; D perhaps matches TRBD1 (5 bases). The CDR3 bases are TGTGCCAGCAGCCGCGGGGCAGCTGGAAACACCATATATTTT. Translated: CASSRGAAGNTIYF.